This record looks at one T cell receptor (beta chain) sequence and its context. The antigen is not known. The sample originates from a study of T cell clonality in common variable immunodeficiency. Notes on the study in general: Compared with healthy controls, CVID subjects showed increased TCRbeta clonality, mostly in about a third. CVID subjects shared fewer TCRbeta clones than healthy controls did.

Profiling relied on immunoSEQ multiplex PCR, and the TCRdb table lists in-frame clones only, not all of them. Observed in the sample are about 40,000 clones, none of them singletons. The TCR originated in a person between 18 and 75 years old in good health. The sample consisted of peripheral blood mononuclear cells.

CDR3 bases read: TGCGCCAGCAGCCCCTCTCCGGGGGAAGTCAATGAG. It specifies CASSPSPGEVNE. The CDR3 reads in full as CASSPSPGEVNEQFF. The J gene is TRBJ2-1, the V gene TRBV5-1; weak D call: TRBD2 (6 bases). The CDR3 goes on 3 residues after the read ends, and that part is filled in from the germline J gene. V was pared by 4 bases and J by 6 bases, with 17 bases between. CDR3 length equals 15 residues. Germline CDR1 is SGHRS and CDR2 is YFSETQ.